This entry describes one T cell receptor (beta chain). The method was immunoSEQ multiplex PCR; TCRdb's version includes in-frame clones alone and lacks a portion of them. The data hold over 150,000 clones, with around nine tenths observed a single time. The data originate from a study of blood T cell repertoires in COVID-19. Trimming stripped 0 bases from V and 3 bases from J, with 12 bases between. CDR3 length: 15 amino acids. Germline V gene lookup returns CDR1 SGHTS and CDR2 YDEGEE. Sequenced material: peripheral blood. This clonotype was obtained from a man in his 60s with COVID-19, enrolled during active disease. The V call is TRBV5-8, the J call TRBJ1-2; possible D gene TRBD1, 6 bases. CDR3: CASSLAQGSDYGYTF. CDR3 in DNA: TGTGCCAGCAGCTTGGCCCAGGGGTCGGACTATGGCTACACCTTC. Drawing the rest from reference TRBV5-8 and TRBJ1-2, the complete variable domain is EAGVTQSPTHLIKTRGQQATLRCSPISGHTSVYWYQQALGLGLQFLLWYDEGEERNRGNFPPRFSGRQFPNYSSELNVNALELEDSALYLCASSLAQGSDYGYTFGSGTRLTVV.